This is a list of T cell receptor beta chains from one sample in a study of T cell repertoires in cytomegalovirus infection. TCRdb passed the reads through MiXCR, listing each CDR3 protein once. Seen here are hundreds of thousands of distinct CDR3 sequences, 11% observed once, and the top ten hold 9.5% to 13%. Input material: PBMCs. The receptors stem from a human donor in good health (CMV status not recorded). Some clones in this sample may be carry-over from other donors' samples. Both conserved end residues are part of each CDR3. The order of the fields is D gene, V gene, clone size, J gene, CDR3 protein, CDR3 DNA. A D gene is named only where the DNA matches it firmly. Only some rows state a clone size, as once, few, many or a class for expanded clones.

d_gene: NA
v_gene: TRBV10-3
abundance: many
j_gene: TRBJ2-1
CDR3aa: CAISESKVASNEQFF
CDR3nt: TGTGCCATCAGTGAGTCGAAGGTCGCGAGCAATGAGCAGTTCTTC

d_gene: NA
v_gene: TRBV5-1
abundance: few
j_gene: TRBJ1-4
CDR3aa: CASSLGQPTRNEKLFF
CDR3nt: TGCGCCAGCAGCTTAGGACAGCCCACCCGAAATGAAAAACTGTTTTTT

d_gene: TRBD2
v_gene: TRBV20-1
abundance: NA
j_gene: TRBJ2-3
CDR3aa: CSAAPREGPSTDTQYF
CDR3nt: TGCAGTGCTGCGCCGCGGGAGGGACCTAGCACAGATACGCAGTATTTT

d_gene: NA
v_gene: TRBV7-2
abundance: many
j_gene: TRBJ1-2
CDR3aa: CASSFPGRVNYGYTF
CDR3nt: TGTGCCAGCAGCTTTCCCGGGAGGGTAAACTATGGCTACACCTTC

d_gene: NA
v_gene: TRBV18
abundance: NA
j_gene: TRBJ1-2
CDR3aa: CASSPPTLGYTF
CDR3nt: TGTGCCAGCTCACCACCGACTTTAGGCTACACCTTC

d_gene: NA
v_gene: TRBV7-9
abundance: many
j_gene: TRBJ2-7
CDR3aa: CASSLGSGDEQYF
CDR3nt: TGTGCCAGCAGCTTAGGCTCAGGGGACGAGCAGTACTTC

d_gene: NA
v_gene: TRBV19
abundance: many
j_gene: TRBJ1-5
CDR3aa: CASSIRDTQSNQPQHF
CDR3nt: TGTGCCAGTAGTATCCGGGACACTCAAAGCAATCAGCCCCAGCATTTT

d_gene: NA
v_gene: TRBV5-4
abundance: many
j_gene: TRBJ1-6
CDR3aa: CASSLVGDNSPLHF
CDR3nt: TGTGCCAGCAGCTTGGTTGGGGATAATTCACCCCTCCACTTT

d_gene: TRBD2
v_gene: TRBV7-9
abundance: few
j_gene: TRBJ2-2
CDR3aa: CASSGSPGTSEGTGELFF
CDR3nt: TGTGCCAGCAGCGGGAGTCCCGGGACTAGCGAAGGCACCGGGGAGCTGTTTTTT

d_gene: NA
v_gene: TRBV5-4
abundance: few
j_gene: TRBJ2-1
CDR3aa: CASRPSGRRDNEQFF
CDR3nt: TGTGCCAGCAGACCCAGCGGAAGACGGGACAATGAGCAGTTCTTC

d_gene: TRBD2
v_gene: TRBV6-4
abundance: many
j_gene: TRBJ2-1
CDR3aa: CASSPRTSGSGDEQFF
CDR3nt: TGTGCCAGCAGTCCTCGGACTAGCGGGAGTGGGGATGAGCAGTTCTTC

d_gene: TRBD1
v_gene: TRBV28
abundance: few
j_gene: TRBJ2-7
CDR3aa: CASSLVGQGVFYEQYF
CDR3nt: TGTGCCAGCAGTTTAGTGGGACAGGGGGTCTTTTACGAGCAGTACTTC

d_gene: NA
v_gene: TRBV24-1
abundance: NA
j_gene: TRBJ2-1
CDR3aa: CATEDTYNEQFF
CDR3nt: TGTGCCACGGAGGACACTTACAATGAGCAGTTCTTC

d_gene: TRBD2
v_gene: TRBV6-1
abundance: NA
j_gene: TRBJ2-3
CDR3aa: CASSEQASGRSDTQYF
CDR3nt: TGTGCCAGCAGTGAACAGGCTAGCGGGAGATCCGATACGCAGTATTTT

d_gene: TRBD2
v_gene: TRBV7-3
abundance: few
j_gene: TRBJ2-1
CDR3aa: CASSLASGGSYEQFF
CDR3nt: TGTGCCAGCAGCTTAGCTAGCGGGGGGAGCTATGAGCAGTTCTTC

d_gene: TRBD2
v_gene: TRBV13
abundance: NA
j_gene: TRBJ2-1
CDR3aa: CASSGGLAGGSYNEQFF
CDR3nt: TGTGCCAGCAGCGGCGGACTAGCGGGGGGGTCCTACAATGAGCAGTTCTTC

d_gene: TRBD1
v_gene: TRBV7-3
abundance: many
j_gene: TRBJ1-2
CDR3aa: CASSSPATGEGSGYTF
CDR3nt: TGTGCCAGCAGCTCTCCCGCGACAGGGGAAGGGTCTGGCTACACCTTC

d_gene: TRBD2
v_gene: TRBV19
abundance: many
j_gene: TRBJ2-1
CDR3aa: CASSYPRTSGRLPYNEQFF
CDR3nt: TGTGCCAGTAGTTACCCCCGGACTAGCGGGAGGCTCCCCTACAATGAGCAGTTCTTC

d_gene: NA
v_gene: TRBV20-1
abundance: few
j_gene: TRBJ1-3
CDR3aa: CSARDAVGTGNTIYF
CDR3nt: TGCAGTGCTAGAGACGCCGTAGGGACTGGAAACACCATATATTTT

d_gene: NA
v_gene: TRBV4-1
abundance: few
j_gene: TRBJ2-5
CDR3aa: CASSQEVLRYPGTQYF
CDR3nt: TGCGCCAGCAGCCAAGAGGTGCTGCGGTACCCAGGGACCCAGTACTTC

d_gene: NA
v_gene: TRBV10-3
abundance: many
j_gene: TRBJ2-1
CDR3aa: CATGSDNEQFF
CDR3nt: TGTGCCACTGGCAGCGACAATGAGCAGTTCTTC